This entry describes one TCR beta chain. What it binds is unknown. At one end the junction does not follow the germline gene, possibly because of a read error. TCR beta CDR3 regions were amplified from RNA. Using the HTBI primer set, a first-round RT-PCR was run on the TCR CDR3. TCRdb fed the multiplex PCR reads into MiXCR, producing one record per CDR3 protein. The sample holds around 700,000 distinct CDR3 sequences; under 45% are singletons and the top ten take 30% to 40%. The sample belongs to a study of T cells in Graves' hyperthyroidism and ophthalmopathy. Study-level background: Blood from the periphery was taken at initial diagnosis, before any treatment. Study outcomes and limitations: Progression to ophthalmopathy was predicted a median of 6.5 months early.

Clinical symptoms, serum thyroxine and TRAb, thyroid ultrasound and orbital computed tomography were used for the diagnoses. This CDR3 has 14 residues. CDR1 is MNHEY, CDR2 SVGAGI, per germline. The TCR originated in a woman aged 40 to 55 with Graves' hyperthyroidism. The sequenced sample was blood. This chain links TRBV6-5 with TRBJ2-5; 7 bases map to TRBD1. CDR3 nucleotides: TGTGCCTGCAGTGCTACCAACAGGGGTGAGACCCAGTACTTC. Protein: CACSATNRGETQYF.